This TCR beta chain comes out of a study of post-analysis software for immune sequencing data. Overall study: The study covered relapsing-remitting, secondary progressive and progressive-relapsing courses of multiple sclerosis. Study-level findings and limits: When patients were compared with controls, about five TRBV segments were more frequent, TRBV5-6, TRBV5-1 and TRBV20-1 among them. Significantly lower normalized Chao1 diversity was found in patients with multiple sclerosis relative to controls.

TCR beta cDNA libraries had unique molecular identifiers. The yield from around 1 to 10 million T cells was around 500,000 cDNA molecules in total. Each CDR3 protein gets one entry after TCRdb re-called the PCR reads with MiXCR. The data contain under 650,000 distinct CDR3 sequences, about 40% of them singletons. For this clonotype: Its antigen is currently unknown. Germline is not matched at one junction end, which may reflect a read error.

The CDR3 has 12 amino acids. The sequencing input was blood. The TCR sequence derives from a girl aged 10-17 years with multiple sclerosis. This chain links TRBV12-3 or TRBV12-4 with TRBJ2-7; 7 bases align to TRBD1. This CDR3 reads CACRETGYEQYF. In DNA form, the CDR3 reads TGTGCCTGCAGAGAGACAGGGTACGAGCAGTACTTC.